A selection of T cell receptor beta chains follows, all from one sample in a study of cytomegalovirus exposure and HLA in healthy donors. Method: immunoSEQ multiplex PCR; TCRdb's copy keeps in-frame clones and lacks some. Of some 190,000 clones detected, 75% to 85% appear once; the ten largest clones hold under 2%. The sample consisted of PBMCs. All receptors derive from a man aged 18 to 29 in good health and CMV-seronegative. Both conserved end residues are part of each CDR3. The order of the fields is D gene, V gene, J gene, clone size, CDR3 protein, CDR3 DNA. The D gene is left open where the match is weak. A clone size is listed for some rows: how often the clone was seen (once, few, many), or a class if it is expanded.

TRBD2	TRBV10-3	TRBJ2-5	-	CAISSSGGILGETQYF	TGTGCCATCAGTTCTAGCGGGGGCATCCTTGGGGAGACCCAGTACTTC
-	TRBV2	TRBJ2-2	-	CASSDGQGGYTGELFF	TGTGCCAGCAGTGACGGTCAGGGGGGTTACACCGGGGAGCTGTTTTTT
TRBD2	TRBV30	TRBJ2-3	-	CAFQRTSGGDTQYF	TGTGCCTTCCAACGGACTAGCGGGGGAGATACGCAGTATTTT
TRBD1	TRBV6-1	TRBJ2-7	-	CASSRPGQGGEQYF	TGTGCCAGCTCCCGCCCGGGACAGGGGGGCGAGCAGTACTTC
TRBD2	TRBV30	TRBJ2-2	-	CAWTSGTSAGGELFF	TGTGCCTGGACTTCCGGGACTAGCGCCGGGGGGGAGCTGTTTTTT
-	TRBV5-6	TRBJ1-5	once	CASSLGGGLLSNQPQHF	TGTGCCAGCAGCTTGGGGGGGGGTCTCCTTAGCAATCAGCCCCAGCATTTT
-	TRBV18	TRBJ1-4	-	CASSKTEVGEKLFF	TGTGCCAGCTCGAAGACGGAGGTCGGGGAAAAACTGTTTTTT
-	TRBV5-1	TRBJ2-5	-	CASRASRPQETQYF	TGCGCCAGCAGGGCTAGCCGACCCCAAGAGACCCAGTACTTC
-	TRBV25-1	TRBJ2-5	-	CASSEYKRAGVETQYF	TGTGCCAGCAGTGAATATAAAAGGGCAGGGGTAGAGACCCAGTACTTC
-	TRBV5-1	TRBJ2-1	few	CASSLDQYNEQFF	TGCGCCAGCAGCCTCGATCAGTACAATGAGCAGTTCTTC
TRBD1	TRBV28	TRBJ2-7	-	CASSRTGVYEQYF	TGTGCCAGCAGTCGGACAGGGGTCTACGAGCAGTACTTC
-	TRBV28	TRBJ2-5	-	CASSSGLPSTQYF	TGTGCCAGCAGTTCAGGACTACCGAGCACCCAGTACTTC
TRBD1	TRBV6-1	TRBJ2-5	-	CASNLGTGSQETQYF	TGTGCCAGCAATCTAGGGACAGGGAGCCAAGAGACCCAGTACTTC
-	TRBV6-5	TRBJ2-7	-	CASSSPGRGVTYEQYF	TGTGCCAGCAGTTCCCCGGGCAGGGGTGTAACCTACGAGCAGTACTTC
TRBD1	TRBV6-4	TRBJ2-7	-	CASSDTIPDRGGYEQYF	TGTGCCAGCAGTGATACCATTCCAGACAGGGGGGGCTACGAGCAGTACTTC
-	TRBV18	TRBJ1-6	-	CASSPPGGNSPLHF	TGTGCCAGCTCACCACCGGGGGGGAATTCACCCCTCCACTTT
-	TRBV11-2	TRBJ1-1	-	CASRAEGYTEAFF	TGTGCCAGCAGAGCTGAGGGATACACTGAAGCTTTCTTT
-	TRBV5-1	TRBJ2-7	-	CASSWGGYGQGGLEQYF	TGCGCCAGCAGCTGGGGGGGGTACGGACAGGGAGGGCTCGAGCAGTACTTC
TRBD1	TRBV5-5	TRBJ1-4	-	CASSPYRGVYEKLFF	TGTGCCAGCAGCCCCTACAGGGGAGTCTATGAAAAACTGTTTTTT
TRBD2	TRBV9	TRBJ2-1	-	CASSPRLAGAYNEQFF	TGTGCCAGCAGCCCCCGATTAGCGGGTGCCTACAATGAGCAGTTCTTC
TRBD1	TRBV27	TRBJ2-7	once	CASSGSGGAMGEQYF	TGTGCCAGCAGTGGGTCAGGGGGCGCGATGGGGGAGCAGTACTTC
TRBD1	TRBV4-2	TRBJ1-4	-	CASSQMISDRGHQKDEKLFF	TGTGCCAGCAGCCAAATGATCTCGGACAGGGGGCATCAGAAGGATGAAAAACTGTTTTTT
TRBD1	TRBV6-6	TRBJ2-2	-	CASRSDRATGELFF	TGTGCCAGCAGATCAGACAGGGCCACCGGGGAGCTGTTTTTT
-	TRBV9	TRBJ2-3	-	CASSVMWGGEDTQYF	TGTGCCAGCAGCGTTATGTGGGGGGGCGAAGATACGCAGTATTTT
TRBD1	TRBV6-1	TRBJ1-5	-	CASTRLQGAGQPQHF	TGTGCCAGCACCAGATTACAGGGGGCCGGTCAGCCCCAGCATTTT
-	TRBV28	TRBJ1-5	-	CATTDSINQPQHF	TGTGCCACTACGGACAGCATTAATCAGCCCCAGCATTTT
TRBD1	TRBV19	TRBJ2-1	few	CASSTLGTGSYNEQFF	TGTGCCAGTAGTACCCTCGGGACAGGGTCTTACAATGAGCAGTTCTTC
-	TRBV29-1	TRBJ2-7	-	CSVERGGGASYEQYF	TGCAGCGTTGAGCGGGGTGGGGGGGCGTCCTACGAGCAGTACTTC
-	TRBV5-1	TRBJ1-6	few	CASSLCEAVYNSPLHF	TGCGCCAGCAGCTTGTGCGAAGCGGTCTATAATTCACCCCTCCACTTT
TRBD1	TRBV28	TRBJ1-6	-	CASSLGTGNNSPLHF	TGTGCCAGCAGCCTAGGGACAGGGAATAATTCACCCCTCCACTTT
TRBD1	TRBV28	TRBJ2-7	-	CASSPQDRFYEQYF	TGTGCCAGCAGTCCCCAGGACAGGTTCTACGAGCAGTACTTC
-	TRBV29-1	TRBJ2-1	-	CSVGGSYNEQFF	TGCAGCGTTGGAGGATCCTACAATGAGCAGTTCTTC
-	TRBV2	TRBJ1-6	-	CASSEALPVSSYNSPLHF	TGTGCCAGCAGTGAAGCGCTTCCCGTGAGCTCCTATAATTCACCCCTCCACTTT
TRBD2	TRBV5-1	TRBJ2-1	-	CASASPTSTVF	TGCGCCAGCGCGTCCCCGACTAGCACGGTCTTC
TRBD1	TRBV19	TRBJ2-3	once	CASSPTGGTDTQYF	TGTGCCAGTAGCCCGACAGGGGGCACAGATACGCAGTATTTT
TRBD2	TRBV6-5	TRBJ2-3	once	CASSYTSGAYTDTQYF	TGTGCCAGCAGTTACACTAGCGGGGCCTACACAGATACGCAGTATTTT
-	TRBV29-1	TRBJ2-7	-	CSVNKGQTYEQYF	TGCAGCGTTAATAAGGGACAAACCTACGAGCAGTACTTC
-	TRBV6-5	TRBJ2-7	-	CASTYGPEQYF	TGTGCCAGCACCTATGGGCCCGAGCAGTACTTC
TRBD1	TRBV19	TRBJ1-1	once	CASSIEGTANTEAFF	TGTGCCAGTAGTATAGAAGGGACAGCGAACACTGAAGCTTTCTTT
-	TRBV6-1	TRBJ1-5	-	CASSEALLGKQPQHF	TGTGCCAGCAGTGAAGCCTTACTAGGGAAGCAGCCCCAGCATTTT
-	TRBV7-3	TRBJ1-1	-	CASSLDSGTEAFF	TGTGCCAGCAGCTTAGACTCTGGGACTGAAGCTTTCTTT
-	TRBV28	TRBJ1-2	-	CASSLGQVNYGYTF	TGTGCCAGCAGTTTAGGGCAGGTTAACTATGGCTACACCTTC
TRBD1	TRBV5-4	TRBJ1-2	-	CASRDDRGGVDDGYTF	TGTGCCAGCAGAGACGACAGGGGGGGGGTGGACGATGGCTACACCTTC
TRBD2	TRBV6-1	TRBJ2-3	-	CASSVTSGGAADTQYF	TGTGCCAGCAGTGTGACTAGCGGGGGGGCGGCAGATACGCAGTATTTT
-	TRBV7-9	TRBJ1-4	-	CASSFDRQEKLFF	TGTGCCAGCAGCTTCGACAGACAAGAAAAACTGTTTTTT
TRBD1	TRBV2	TRBJ1-1	-	CASSIRQGGEAFF	TGTGCCAGCAGTATCCGACAGGGCGGTGAAGCTTTCTTT
TRBD1	TRBV7-9	TRBJ1-6	-	CASSTGTVSYNSPLHF	TGTGCCAGCAGCACCGGGACAGTCTCCTATAATTCACCCCTCCACTTT
-	TRBV28	TRBJ2-7	-	CASSSLGGARYEQYF	TGTGCCAGCAGTTCCCTAGGGGGGGCGCGGTACGAGCAGTACTTC
TRBD2	TRBV11-2	TRBJ2-1	-	CASRTAGGPLERTYNEQFF	TGTGCCAGCAGGACAGCGGGAGGGCCGCTTGAGAGGACCTACAATGAGCAGTTCTTC
TRBD1	TRBV29-1	TRBJ1-1	-	CSVGGTGGGTEAFF	TGCAGCGTTGGGGGGACAGGTGGCGGCACTGAAGCTTTCTTT